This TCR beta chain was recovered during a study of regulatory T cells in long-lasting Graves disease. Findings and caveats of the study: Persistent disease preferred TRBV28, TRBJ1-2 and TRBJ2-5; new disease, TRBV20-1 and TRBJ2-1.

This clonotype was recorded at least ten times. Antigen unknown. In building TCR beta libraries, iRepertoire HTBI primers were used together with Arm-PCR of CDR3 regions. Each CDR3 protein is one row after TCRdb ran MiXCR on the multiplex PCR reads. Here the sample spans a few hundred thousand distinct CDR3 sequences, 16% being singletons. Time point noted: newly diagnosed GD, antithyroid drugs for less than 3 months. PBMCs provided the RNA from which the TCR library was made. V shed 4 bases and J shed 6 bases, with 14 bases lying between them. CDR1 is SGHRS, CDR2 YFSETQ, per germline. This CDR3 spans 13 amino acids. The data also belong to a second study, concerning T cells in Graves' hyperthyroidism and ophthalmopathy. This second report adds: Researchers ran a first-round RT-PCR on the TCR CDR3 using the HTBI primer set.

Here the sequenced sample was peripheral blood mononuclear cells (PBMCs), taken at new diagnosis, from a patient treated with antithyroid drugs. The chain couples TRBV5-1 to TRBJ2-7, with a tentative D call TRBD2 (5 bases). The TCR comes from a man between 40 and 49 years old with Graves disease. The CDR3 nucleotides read TGCGCCAGCAGCGCTCAGGCGGGTTCCGAGCAGTACTTC. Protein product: CASSAQAGSEQYF.